Presented here are 15 T cell receptor beta chains from one specimen sequenced in a study of shared clonotypes between healthy human individuals. The table came from immunoSEQ multiplex PCR; TCRdb's copy has only in-frame clones and leaves some out. The sample includes around 2.1 million clones, 85% to 95% of them seen just once. Naive-designated CD8 cells lacked CD45RO, were positively enriched for CCR7, and omitted terminally differentiated effector memory CD45RA+ cells. The sample comprised naive CD8+ T cells from PBMCs. Receptor source: a man between 18 and 29 years old in good health. Some clones in this sample may be carry-over from other donors' samples.

This chain joins TRBV10-3 and TRBJ2-7, with 9 bases lining up with TRBD2. J was trimmed by 6 bases and V by 0 bases; bases with no gene match: 12. The CDR3 covers 17 residues. The germline CDR1 and CDR2 sequences are ENHRY and SYGVKD. The CDR3 DNA is TGTGCCATCAGTGAGTCCCGCACAATACTAGCGGGTGCCGAGCAGTACTTC. Translating it yields CAISESRTILAGAEQYF.

The chain has TRBV5-6 and TRBJ2-7; 11 bases line up with TRBD1. The V segment lost 2 bases and the J segment 2 bases; nucleotides outside the gene matches: 3. Germline assignment: CDR1 SGHDT and CDR2 YYEEEE. The CDR3 totals 15 residues. This chain's CDR3 is CASSFLGQGAYEQYF. The CDR3 DNA reads TGTGCCAGCAGCTTTCTGGGACAGGGGGCCTACGAGCAGTACTTC.

The chain joins TRBV28 to TRBJ1-5; D gene ambiguous. Between the trimmed V and J ends, which lost 3 bases and 1 base, there was a span of 13 bases. CDR1 MDHEN and CDR2 SYDVKM come from the germline V gene. The CDR3 spans 16 residues. For the CDR3, the DNA is TGTGCCAGCAGTTTCGGGTTCGCGGGAAGCAATCAGCCCCAGCATTTT. Its protein product is CASSFGFAGSNQPQHF.

The chain carries TRBV5-6 and TRBJ1-5, with 9 bases fitting TRBD1. Germline trimming cut 5 bases from V and 5 bases from J; bases unmatched to any gene: 5. The CDR3 is 14 amino acids. The germline V gene encodes CDR1 SGHDT and CDR2 YYEEEE. CDR3 loop: CASRQGAGDQPQHF. The DNA for the CDR3 is TGTGCCAGCAGACAGGGGGCAGGGGATCAGCCCCAGCATTTT. Variable domain in full (rest from reference TRBV5-6 and TRBJ1-5): DAGVTQSPTHLIKTRGQQVTLRCSPKSGHDTVSWYQQALGQGPQFIFQYYEEEERQRGNFPDRFSGHQFPNYSSELNVNALLLGDSALYLCASRQGAGDQPQHFGDGTRLSIL.

V and J are TRBV7-9 and TRBJ1-1, with D perhaps TRBD1 (6 bases). Germline CDR1 is SEHNR and CDR2 is FQNEAQ (reference sequence). This CDR3 spans 18 amino acids. Trimming left V 0 bases short and J 8 bases short, with 25 bases between. The CDR3 DNA follows: TGTGCCAGCAGCTTAGCGCAAACAAGATTCGGGACAATAACCGAAGCTTTCTTT. It translates to CASSLAQTRFGTITEAFF.

As regards this clone: Other DNA sequences in this specimen translate into the identical CDR3. This CDR3 reads CASSGRDRSYEQYF. In DNA, the CDR3 is TGTGCCAGCAGCGGCCGGGACAGATCCTACGAGCAGTACTTC. V is TRBV9 and J is TRBJ2-7; 7 positions match TRBD1. The V segment lost 3 bases and the J segment 1 base; nucleotides outside the gene matches: 4. Germline V lookup: CDR1 SGDLS, CDR2 YYNGEE. The CDR3 is made up of 14 amino acids.

Concerning this clone itself: The identical CDR3 is also encoded by other nucleotide sequences in the sample. The rearrangement links TRBV6-6 to TRBJ2-7, with 11 bases identical to TRBD2. Germline trimming cut 6 bases from V and 4 bases from J; bases unmatched to any gene: 8. This CDR3 has 15 residues. CDR1 is MNHNY and CDR2 is SVGAGI in the germline V gene (reference sequence). CDR3 amino acids: CASSTGTSGAYEQYF. CDR3 DNA: TGTGCCAGCAGCACCGGGACTAGCGGTGCTTACGAGCAGTACTTC.

The CDR3 region has the DNA TGCAGCGTTGACGGGGAATTTTGGGGTACGCAGTATTTT. Its protein product is CSVDGEFWGTQYF. This rearrangement joins TRBV29-1 to TRBJ2-3, with D maybe TRBD2 (5 bases). From germline, CDR1 is SQVTM and CDR2 ANQGSEA. The CDR3 has 13 amino acids. The V gene lost 3 bases and the J gene lost 8 bases, with 15 bases spanning the gap.

This chain's CDR3 is CASSQAWTQADTQYF. Written as DNA, the CDR3 is TGTGCCAGCAGCCAAGCCTGGACCCAAGCAGATACGCAGTATTTT. The chain links TRBV14 to TRBJ2-3; unclear D gene. This CDR3 contains 15 residues. Deletions cut 1 base from V and 4 bases from J, with 12 bases between. Germline assignment: CDR1 SGHDN and CDR2 FVKESK.

This clone was recorded only once. The chain links TRBV27 to TRBJ2-1; unclear D gene. Germline V CDR1 and CDR2: MNHEY, SMNVEV (reference sequence). Between the trimmed V and J ends, which lost 3 bases and 7 bases, there was a span of 16 bases. CDR3 length equals 15 residues. The DNA of the CDR3 is TGTGCCAGCAGTTTCTTTCAAGGCAGTTTGAATGAGCAGTTCTTC. It yields the protein CASSFFQGSLNEQFF.

J is TRBJ2-7 and V is TRBV7-2, with a possible D match to TRBD2 (6 bases). V gave up 1 base and J gave up 3 bases, with 13 bases separating them. Germline V gene lookup returns CDR1 SGHTA and CDR2 FQGNSA. The CDR3 runs to 15 residues. The CDR3 DNA reads TGTGCCAGCAGCTTAGTCGGTAGCGGAAACTACGAGCAGTACTTC. Translated, it gives CASSLVGSGNYEQYF.

This chain connects TRBV11-2 to TRBJ2-3; 9 nucleotides agree with TRBD2. Looked up from germline, CDR1 is SGHAT and CDR2 is FQNNGV. After removal of 3 bases from V and 4 bases from J, the junction contained 2 bases not matched to a gene. CDR3 length equals 14 residues. The CDR3 coding sequence is TGTGCCAGCAGCTTTTGGACTAGCGCAGATACGCAGTATTTT. Translation gives CASSFWTSADTQYF.

This clone was recorded a few times. The chain couples TRBV30 to TRBJ2-2; tentatively, D is TRBD1 (6 bases). This CDR3 has 12 amino acids. Trimming took off 5 bases at V and 5 bases at J, with 9 bases between the two ends. Germline V gene data show CDR1 as GTSNPN and CDR2 as SVGIG (reference sequence). The CDR3: CAWAQGTGELFF. The CDR3 coding sequence is TGTGCCTGGGCCCAGGGGACCGGGGAGCTGTTTTTT.

CDR3 sequence reads: CSVGRGRGVESYNEQFF. DNA for the CDR3: TGCAGCGTTGGACGAGGCCGGGGGGTAGAATCCTACAATGAGCAGTTCTTC. The chain links TRBV29-1 to TRBJ2-1; 7 bases are a match to TRBD2. Germline CDR1 SQVTM, CDR2 ANQGSEA. The CDR3 consists of 17 residues. J lost 1 base, V lost 4 bases, and 13 bases had no gene match.

In its sample, this clone was seen once. V and J are TRBV5-1 and TRBJ2-1; D gene ambiguous. This CDR3 is 16 amino acids long. Deletions cut 2 bases from V and 3 bases from J, with 15 bases between. Germline values: CDR1 SGHRS, CDR2 YFSETQ. The DNA of the CDR3 is TGCGCCAGCAGCTTAAAGGGCTACCCCAACTACAATGAGCAGTTCTTC. It yields the protein CASSLKGYPNYNEQFF.